The source of this T cell receptor (beta chain) is a study of persistence of HIV-infected CD4 T cells. The CDR3 covers 14 residues. CDR1 SGHAT and CDR2 FQDESV come from the germline V gene (reference sequence). V dropped 1 base and J dropped 1 base, with 7 bases sitting between them. The stimulus was lysate of CMV-infected fibroblasts, 10 ug/mL. Sorting selected CD4+ T cells upregulating both CD40 ligand and CD69. Points from the study as a whole: Compared with CD3/CD28-stimulated cells, CMV- and Gag-responding cells showed lower TCRbeta richness.

By sample fraction, this clone is medium-sized. Its cognate antigen is unknown. Other DNA sequences from this sample encode an identical CDR3 as well. This was the immunoSEQ version 4 assay in survey mode. Sequencing used immunoSEQ multiplex PCR; TCRdb keeps in-frame clones, though not all of them. The profile shows 7,500 to 8,500 clones, just over 60% of them singletons. The sequence was collected from an adult man with HIV who was CMV-seropositive. The specimen comprised CD4+ T cells sorted from PBMCs after approximately 19-hour stimulation, sampled from a patient who received antiretroviral therapy. The V and J genes are TRBV11-1 and TRBJ1-1; D is possibly TRBD1 (5 bases). Written as DNA, the CDR3 is TGTGCCAGCAGCTTAGGGGGCAGGAACACTGAAGCTTTCTTT. It translates to CASSLGGRNTEAFF. Full variable domain (remainder filled in from reference TRBV11-1 and TRBJ1-1): EAEVAQSPRYKITEKSQAVAFWCDPISGHATLYWYRQILGQGPELLVQFQDESVVDDSQLPKDRFSAERLKGVDSTLKIQPAELGDSAMYLCASSLGGRNTEAFFGQGTRLTVV.